The 17 T cell receptor beta chains presented below share a single source sample, sequenced in a study of identical twins. MiXCR was run by TCRdb on the 5' RACE reads, yielding one entry per CDR3 protein. The sample shows approximately 550,000 distinct CDR3 sequences, around 24% of them seen only once. This sample was shared with a second study, whose subject was yellow fever vaccine responses in identical twins.

The sequencing sample was made of CD4+ T cells sorted from blood. The origin of the receptors is a woman younger than 30 in good health.

This clonotype was counted a few times. V gene TRBV10-2 combines with J gene TRBJ2-7; D may be TRBD1 (6 bases). The V gene lost 10 bases and the J gene lost 1 base, with 20 bases spanning the gap. The CDR3 is 15 residues long. CDR1 is WSHSY, CDR2 SAAADI, per germline. Here the CDR3 DNA reads TGCGCCACCCAAAGATACAGGGAACGATCCTACGAGCAGTACTTC. Translated, it gives CATQRYRERSYEQYF.

This rearrangement joins TRBV6-5 to TRBJ2-2; 7 nucleotides match TRBD1. CDR1 is MNHEY, CDR2 SVGAGI, per germline. V dropped 4 bases and J dropped 3; count of bases not matched to a gene: 8. The CDR3 is 16 residues long. The CDR3 region has the DNA TGTGCCAGCAGTTCTTTGAGGGGGCAAGACACCGGGGAGCTGTTTTTT. Translated: CASSSLRGQDTGELFF.

The J gene is TRBJ1-2, the V gene TRBV7-2, with 9 nucleotides matching TRBD1. CDR3 size: 12 residues. Germline-derived CDR1 and CDR2 are SGHTA and FQGNSA. J lost 8 bases, V lost 6 bases, and 4 bases had no gene match. The CDR3 coding sequence is TGTGCCAGCAGAACAGGGGGCGAAGGCTACACCTTC. Its translation is CASRTGGEGYTF.

The chain recombines TRBV5-1 with TRBJ2-2; the match to TRBD1 covers 9 bases. The CDR3 is made up of 15 amino acids. CDR1 and CDR2 (germline): SGHRS, YFSETQ. Trimming cost V 4 bases and J 9 bases; bases outside gene matches: 10. CDR3 amino acids: CASSAGTGSGRELFF. The CDR3 nucleotides are TGCGCCAGCAGCGCCGGGACAGGGTCGGGCCGGGAGCTGTTTTTT.

The sample holds a few counts of this clonotype. The chain combines TRBV7-2 with TRBJ2-3; D is unresolved. V was clipped by 1 base and J by 2 bases, with 10 bases between them. The germline CDR1 and CDR2 sequences are SGHTA and FQGNSA. This CDR3 is 15 amino acids long. CDR3 region: CASSLDQGYTDTQYF. As DNA, the CDR3 is TGTGCCAGCAGCTTAGACCAAGGGTACACAGATACGCAGTATTTT.

The V gene is TRBV15, the J gene TRBJ1-4; possibly TRBD1 for D (5 bases). Between the trimmed V and J ends, which lost 3 bases and 2 bases, there was a span of 10 bases. This CDR3 spans 15 amino acids. CDR1 and CDR2 (germline): LNHNV, YYDKDF (reference sequence). The CDR3 region is CATSRAGRTNEKLFF. CDR3 in DNA: TGTGCCACCAGCAGGGCAGGGCGCACTAATGAAAAACTGTTTTTT.

The CDR3 sequence is CASSYTLGGAGANVLTF. Here the CDR3 DNA reads TGTGCCAGCAGTTATACCCTAGGCGGAGCTGGGGCCAACGTCCTGACTTTC. J is TRBJ2-6 and V is TRBV6-2 or TRBV6-3; the D is unclear. Trimming removed 3 bases at V and 2 bases at J, with 14 bases between. Germline V gene sequence: CDR1 MNHEY, CDR2 SVGEGT. The CDR3 totals 17 residues.

The rearrangement links TRBV28 to TRBJ1-1; TRBD1 matches 11 bases. The germline gives CDR1 MDHEN, CDR2 SYDVKM. The CDR3 is made up of 15 amino acids. With 5 bases clipped from V and 3 bases from J, the junction kept 5 bases outside the gene matches. The DNA for the CDR3 is TGTGCCAGCAGTCGGACAGGGGGCCCGTACACTGAAGCTTTCTTT. Encoded protein: CASSRTGGPYTEAFF.

The chain joins TRBV5-6 to TRBJ2-1, with TRBD2 identical over 15 bases. Germline-derived CDR1 and CDR2 are SGHDT and YYEEEE. CDR3 length: 15 amino acids. J was trimmed by 8 bases and V by 4 bases; bases with no gene match: 4. Here the CDR3 reads CASSRTSGGVYEQFF. The CDR3 DNA sequence: TGTGCCAGCAGCCGGACTAGCGGGGGGGTTTATGAGCAGTTCTTC.

The table lists this clonotype with a few counts. V is TRBV20-1 and J is TRBJ1-5, with TRBD1 matching 8 bases. V lost 4 bases to trimming and J lost 3 bases; unmatched junction nucleotides: 5. CDR1 DFQATT and CDR2 SNEGSKA come from the germline V gene (reference sequence). This CDR3 has 14 amino acids. This CDR3 reads CSANRDRNNQPQHF. CDR3 nucleotide sequence: TGCAGTGCTAACCGGGACAGGAACAATCAGCCCCAGCATTTT.

V gene TRBV12-3 or TRBV12-4 combines with J gene TRBJ2-7; D remains unclear. The CDR3 consists of 14 residues. V gave up 5 bases and J gave up 7 bases, with 18 bases separating them. CDR3 sequence (DNA): TGTGCCAGCAGTCCGGCCGGTATCGTGAGGGAGCAGTACTTC. Its protein is CASSPAGIVREQYF.

The CDR3, as DNA: TGTGCCAGCAGTACCACTAGACGCCGGGAACAAAAGGGACACACCATATATTTT. It translates to CASSTTRRREQKGHTIYF. The chain joins TRBV28 to TRBJ1-3, with D tentatively TRBD1 (5 bases). The germline CDR1 and CDR2 sequences are MDHEN and SYDVKM. V was shortened by 5 bases and J by 8 bases, with 28 bases between the two germline ends. The CDR3 loop spans 18 amino acids. Full variable domain (missing parts from reference TRBV28 and TRBJ1-3): DVKVTQSSRYLVKRTGEKVFLECVQDMDHENMFWYRQDPGLGLRLIYFSYDVKMKEKGDIPEGYSVSREKKERFSLILESASTNQTSMYLCASSTTRRREQKGHTIYFGEGSWLTVV.

The rearrangement joins TRBV5-1 to TRBJ1-2; 8 nucleotides align to TRBD1. With V trimmed by 4 bases and J by 7 bases, 9 bases remained unmatched. The CDR3 has 14 amino acids. CDR1 SGHRS and CDR2 YFSETQ come from the germline V gene. The DNA of the CDR3 is TGCGCCAGCAGCACGGGACAGGTCACGGCTGGCTACACCTTC. Its protein product is CASSTGQVTAGYTF.

The gene calls are TRBV6-1 and TRBJ1-6; unclear D gene. Between the trimmed V and J ends, which lost 6 bases and 10 bases, there was a span of 19 bases. The CDR3 spans 15 residues. Germline-derived CDR1 and CDR2 are MNHNS and SASEGT. The CDR3 region has the DNA TGTGCCAGCAGCCGGACGAGCGGATCGAACTCACCCCTCCACTTT. Residues: CASSRTSGSNSPLHF.

This chain links TRBV18 with TRBJ2-5, with D maybe TRBD1 (7 bases). Per the germline V gene, CDR1 is KGHSH and CDR2 is LQKENI. CDR3 length: 16 amino acids. Trimming took off 3 bases at V and 2 bases at J, with 16 bases between the two ends. This chain's CDR3 is CASSPQRGTDQETQYF. The CDR3 coding sequence is TGTGCCAGCTCACCGCAACGCGGGACAGATCAAGAGACCCAGTACTTC.

The chain links TRBV10-3 to TRBJ2-2; 8 nucleotides align to TRBD2. Germline trimming cut 7 bases from V and 4 bases from J; bases unmatched to any gene: 5. Germline loops: CDR1 ENHRY, CDR2 SYGVKD. The CDR3 is 14 residues long. CDR3 protein: CAITAGGSTGELFF. CDR3 DNA: TGTGCCATCACTGCGGGAGGTAGCACCGGGGAGCTGTTTTTT.

J is TRBJ2-7 and V is TRBV3-1, with 10 nucleotides matching TRBD2. Germline-derived CDR1 and CDR2 are LGHDT and YNNKEL (reference sequence). The CDR3 runs 14 residues. V trimming: 6 bases; J trimming: 0 bases; junction bases outside the gene matches: 2. For the CDR3, the DNA is TGTGCCAGCAGAGCGGGAGGGGTCTCCTACGAGCAGTACTTC. Protein: CASRAGGVSYEQYF.